This TCR beta chain was found in a study of CD8 T cells in ankylosing spondylitis. Study-wide results and caveats: What appeared characteristic of ankylosing spondylitis blood was a TCR beta motif of 7 or 8 highly homologous variants. Researchers report that disease-linked clones proved CD8+ and relatively rare in peripheral blood. Significant enrichment of disease-linked clones was reportedly seen in matched ankylosing spondylitis synovial fluid.

The trim removed 6 bases at V and 1 base at J, leaving 20 bases unmatched. Germline V gene lookup returns CDR1 MDHEN and CDR2 SYDVKM. This CDR3 has 20 residues. Using quantitative 5'-RACE with molecular barcodes, the authors made TCR beta libraries. TCRdb itself ran the 5' RACE reads through MiXCR, one entry per CDR3 protein. The data contain a few hundred thousand distinct CDR3 sequences, 6% to 8% of them seen just once; the ten biggest clones take up approximately 15%. This clonotype was detected ten times or more. The antigen is undetermined. The TCR comes from a male donor with ankylosing spondylitis. The chain uses TRBV28 and TRBJ2-7, with 11 bases aligning to TRBD2. What was sequenced was blood, either unsorted or a sorted T cell fraction (not recorded which). The CDR3 DNA reads TGTGCCAGCAGCCATACTAGCGGGGGTCCTGATTATATAAGATCCTACGAGCAGTACTTC. Its translation: CASSHTSGGPDYIRSYEQYF.